These 17 T cell receptor beta chains were sequenced from one sample in a study of Ad26.COV2.S vaccination and SARS-CoV-2 variants. Sequencing used immunoSEQ multiplex PCR; TCRdb keeps in-frame clones, though not all of them. The table has 440,000 or so clones, 90% seen once. Treatment reported: 15 to 20 received Ad26.COV2.S at low or high dose, single or two shots; five or six received placebo; per-sample allocation not given. After the first vaccine or placebo injection, samples were drawn on day 63. This specimen was peripheral blood, taken in a trial of Ad26.COV2.S vaccine versus placebo. Source of these receptors: a person aged 18 to 59 who received the Ad26.COV2.S COVID-19 vaccine or a placebo.

This clone has only one observation. This chain links TRBV19 with TRBJ2-1; weak D call: TRBD2 (6 bases). The germline V gene encodes CDR1 LNHDA and CDR2 SQIVND (reference sequence). The CDR3 consists of 12 residues. Trimming removed 4 bases from V and 8 bases from J, with 9 bases in between. The CDR3: CASSTGSDEQFF. For the CDR3, the DNA is TGTGCCAGTAGTACCGGGAGCGATGAGCAGTTCTTC.

The chain joins TRBV11-2 to TRBJ1-6, with 7 nucleotides matching TRBD1. Trimming cost V 4 bases and J 5 bases; bases outside gene matches: 5. Germline CDR1 SGHAT, CDR2 FQNNGV. This CDR3 contains 15 residues. Here the CDR3 reads CASSSGQINNSPLHF. CDR3 nucleotides: TGTGCCAGCAGCTCGGGACAGATTAATAATTCACCCCTCCACTTT. Looking up the rest from reference TRBV11-2 and TRBJ1-6 gives the full variable domain: EAGVAQSPRYKIIEKRQSVAFWCNPISGHATLYWYQQILGQGPKLLIQFQNNGVVDDSQLPKDRFSAERLKGVDSTLKIQPAKLEDSAVYLCASSSGQINNSPLHFGNGTRLTVT.

The chain couples TRBV27 to TRBJ1-1, with D maybe TRBD1 (5 bases). This CDR3 has 16 residues. Per the germline V gene, CDR1 is MNHEY and CDR2 is SMNVEV (reference sequence). V lost 8 bases and J lost 4, with 23 bases in between. The CDR3 protein is CASGRKGLGQGTEAFF. The CDR3 DNA reads TGTGCCAGCGGGAGAAAGGGATTAGGGCAGGGCACTGAAGCTTTCTTT.

The V call is TRBV6-5, the J call TRBJ2-2; 8 nucleotides agree with TRBD2. The CDR3 loop spans 15 amino acids. With 0 bases clipped from V and 6 bases from J, the junction kept 3 bases outside the gene matches. CDR1 and CDR2 from the germline V gene are MNHEY and SVGAGI. CDR3 nucleotide sequence: TGTGCCAGCAGTTACTCGGGACTAGGCCCCGGGGAGCTGTTTTTT. Its translation: CASSYSGLGPGELFF.

This chain uses TRBV3-1 (or the pseudogene TRBV3-2) with TRBJ2-1; TRBD2 matches at 13 bases. The CDR3 is 17 residues long. J was trimmed by 5 bases and V by 3 bases; bases with no gene match: 7. Germline assignment: CDR1 LGHDT and CDR2 YNNKEL (reference sequence). The CDR3 region is CASSQLSGTSGDNEQFF. CDR3 bases: TGTGCCAGCAGCCAGCTTTCTGGGACTAGCGGGGACAATGAGCAGTTCTTC.

The table lists this clone with a count of one. Other DNA sequences of this sample code for an identical CDR3. The genes are TRBV6-2 or TRBV6-3 and TRBJ2-7; D possibly corresponds to TRBD2 (6 bases). Trimming left V 4 bases short and J 6 bases short, with 7 bases between. The germline CDR1 and CDR2 sequences are MNHEY and SVGEGT. This CDR3 is built from 11 residues. The DNA for the CDR3 is TGTGCCAGCAGTTTGGGAGGCGAGCAGTACTTC. Its translation is CASSLGGEQYF.

The sample holds one count of this clone. The chain uses TRBV28 and TRBJ2-7; 9 nucleotides line up with TRBD2. J lost 3 bases, V lost 6 bases, and 9 bases had no gene match. Per germline, CDR1 MDHEN and CDR2 SYDVKM. The CDR3 sequence is 15 residues long. CDR3 coding DNA: TGTGCCAGCAGCTCACCGGGACTAGCCCACTACGAGCAGTACTTC. This translates into CASSSPGLAHYEQYF.

The J gene is TRBJ1-6, the V gene TRBV27; TRBD1 might be the D (6 bases). Between the trimmed V and J ends, which lost 8 bases and 11 bases, there was a span of 28 bases. The CDR3 has 17 amino acids. Germline CDR1 and CDR2: MNHEY and SMNVEV (reference sequence). The CDR3 here is CASERGRESRQSPPLHF. The CDR3 DNA reads as TGTGCCAGCGAAAGGGGGAGGGAGTCCAGGCAATCTCCACCCCTCCACTTT.

This chain connects TRBV11-2 to TRBJ1-1; 7 nucleotides agree with TRBD1. The V and J ends lost 3 bases and 3 bases, in that order; junction bases with no gene match: 4. This CDR3 has 14 amino acids. Looked up from germline, CDR1 is SGHAT and CDR2 is FQNNGV. Here the CDR3 reads CASSFGRGDTEAFF. CDR3 coding DNA: TGTGCCAGCAGCTTCGGCAGGGGGGACACTGAAGCTTTCTTT.

V and J are TRBV10-3 and TRBJ2-2; TRBD1 matches 8 bases. Trimming took 7 bases from V and 0 from J; bases not matched to a gene: 4. The CDR3 runs 15 residues. CDR1 is ENHRY and CDR2 is SYGVKD in the germline V gene. In DNA, the CDR3 is TGTGCCATCACCGCGGACAGGGCGAACACCGGGGAGCTGTTTTTT. This gives the protein CAITADRANTGELFF.

The V gene is TRBV4-3, the J gene TRBJ2-7; TRBD2 is a possible D gene (5 bases). The CDR3 totals 15 residues. V lost 0 bases to trimming and J lost 2 bases, with 11 bases between them. The germline gives CDR1 LGHNA, CDR2 YSLEER. The CDR3 protein is CASSQDLAQAYEQYF. The CDR3 DNA reads as TGCGCCAGCAGCCAAGATCTAGCCCAAGCCTACGAGCAGTACTTC.

V usage is TRBV12-3 or TRBV12-4 and J usage is TRBJ1-1; TRBD1 might be the D (6 bases). The CDR3 loop spans 13 amino acids. The germline V and J ends were trimmed by 10 bases and 7 bases, with 19 bases remaining between them. CDR3 bases: TGTGCCACTTCCCAAACGGGGGCGGTTGAAGCTTTCTTT. This encodes CATSQTGAVEAFF.

The CDR3 sequence: CASSLDRSYEQYF. CDR3 sequence (DNA): TGTGCCAGCAGCCTGGACAGGTCCTACGAGCAGTACTTC. This chain links TRBV6-5 with TRBJ2-7, with TRBD1 identical over 7 bases. This CDR3 is built from 13 residues. Unmatched junction bases numbered 3, after V lost 6 bases and J lost 1 base. Germline loops: CDR1 MNHEY, CDR2 SVGAGI.

The rearrangement joins TRBV12-3 or TRBV12-4 to TRBJ2-7; D may be TRBD1 or TRBD2 (5 bases each). V was shortened by 4 bases and J by 4 bases, with 11 bases between the two germline ends. This CDR3 is built from 13 residues. CDR3 in amino acids: CASSYRGPYEQYF. DNA for the CDR3: TGTGCCAGCAGTTACCGGGGACCATACGAGCAGTACTTC.

The V call is TRBV2, the J call TRBJ1-5; 10 bases map to TRBD1. This CDR3 is built from 18 residues. With 5 bases clipped from V and 1 base from J, the junction kept 11 bases outside the gene matches. Germline lookup yields CDR1 SNHLY and CDR2 FYNNEI. The CDR3 here is CASSFGTGQGWSNQPQHF. The CDR3 region has the DNA TGTGCCAGCAGTTTCGGAACGGGACAGGGGTGGAGCAATCAGCCCCAGCATTTT.

V usage is TRBV7-2 and J usage is TRBJ2-6; D gene uncertain. V lost 4 bases to trimming and J lost 5 bases, with 6 bases between them. The germline V gene has CDR1 SGHTA and CDR2 FQGNSA. The CDR3 is 13 residues long. CDR3 sequence: CASSSPWANVLTF. In DNA form, the CDR3 reads TGTGCCAGCAGCTCACCATGGGCCAACGTCCTGACTTTC.

V usage is TRBV7-9 and J usage is TRBJ2-3, with a weak D call TRBD2 (5 bases). Trimming left V 3 bases short and J 4 bases short, with 20 bases between. Germline V gene lookup returns CDR1 SEHNR and CDR2 FQNEAQ (reference sequence). The CDR3 has 17 amino acids. The CDR3: CASSFGLLLLSADTQYF. The CDR3 nucleotides are TGTGCCAGCAGCTTTGGACTCCTACTACTTAGCGCAGATACGCAGTATTTT.